The T cell receptor (beta chain) described here comes from a study of vaccination and CD4 T cells after COVID-19. Trimming took 5 bases from V and 5 from J, leaving 9 bases between them. Germline assignment: CDR1 DFQATT and CDR2 SNEGSKA (reference sequence). The CDR3 length is 11 residues. With the Oncomine TCR Beta short-read assay, DNA from cultured CD4+ T cells was sequenced. Using its own MiXCR run on the PCR reads, TCRdb lists one record per CDR3 protein. The table lists fewer than 15,000 distinct CDR3 sequences, around 47% of them singletons. Points from the study as a whole: There were relatively few convalescent patients studied, and there were no early post-infection timepoints. With convalescent patients, a median about 90% of reactive clones emerged solely after vaccination.

Treatment of the sample: approximately nine-day PBMC culture with coronavirus spike peptide pools or control peptides (ViraFEST assay). Once peptide pools had expanded antigen-specific T cells, ViraFEST sequenced TCRs. US Alpha, Beta and Delta variants postdated the positive PCR dates, which ran from March to December 2020. This clonotype was counted only a few times. The antigen is unknown. The receptor was derived from a human donor who had recovered from COVID-19. This chain joins TRBV20-1 and TRBJ1-2, with a possible D match to TRBD1 (6 bases). The sample was CD4+ T cells from blood, cultured in vitro. DNA for the CDR3: TGCAGTGCTCCGGACAGTTATGGCTACACCTTC. It is translated as CSAPDSYGYTF.